The present TCR beta chain was sequenced within a study of cytomegalovirus exposure and HLA in healthy donors. Germline CDR1 reads SGHRS; CDR2 reads YFSETQ. CDR3 length: 13 amino acids. V shed 4 bases and J 6 bases; nucleotides not matched to a gene: 5. Study-wide results and limits: Using the classifier, cytomegalovirus status was reportedly diagnosed with high specificity and sensitivity. Several top significant clusters appeared, in a later analysis, to be linked to common viral pathogens. In a later analysis, an Asian-associated ancestry cluster reportedly showed fewer N-insertions than the approximately 700-donor mean.

Notes on this clone: The antigen is undetermined.

The primer mix had 60 Vbeta and 13 Jbeta primers. The assay was immunoSEQ multiplex PCR, and TCRdb's table has in-frame clones only and misses some. This sample yields about 210,000 clones, of which about 85% are seen a single time; 0.24% belongs to the top ten. Sequenced material: PBMCs. This receptor was taken from a girl aged 2 to 10 in good health and CMV-seronegative. V is TRBV5-1 and J is TRBJ1-2, with TRBD1 matching 8 bases. The CDR3 coding sequence is TGCGCCAGCAGCCAAACAGGGGGAAATGGCTACACCTTC. It codes for CASSQTGGNGYTF.